This T cell receptor (beta chain) was retrieved from a study of cytomegalovirus exposure and HLA in healthy donors. Study-level results: Apart from CMV serostatus, no immune exposure information was available.

This clone has only a few counts. The target antigen is unknown. This CDR3 is built from 15 residues. The germline CDR1 and CDR2 sequences are SGHRS and YFSETQ. V was clipped by 4 bases and J by 7 bases, with 21 bases between them. The study ran its PCR with 60 Vbeta and 13 Jbeta primers. TCRdb's table, derived via immunoSEQ multiplex PCR, lists solely in-frame clones and lacks some. The sample has tens of thousands of clones; roughly three quarters are singletons. The rearrangement links TRBV5-1 to TRBJ2-7; D might be TRBD2 (7 bases). Sequenced input: PBMCs. The TCR sequence derives from a woman aged 40 to 49 in good health and CMV-seropositive. Written as DNA, the CDR3 is TGCGCCAGCAGCCCGGAGGGGGGAGGGGGTCGGGAGCAGTACTTC. Protein product: CASSPEGGGGREQYF.